This T cell receptor (beta chain) stems from a study of T-cell reconstitution after alpha-beta-depleted transplantation in children. Study results and caveats: Surviving recipient T cells and thymic progenitors produced the high day-60 TCRbeta diversity seen in some patients.

Library preparation (for TCRbeta) was performed with unique molecular identifiers. TCRdb re-derived calls from the PCR reads in MiXCR, one entry per CDR3 protein. Of around 580,000 distinct CDR3 sequences in the sample, roughly 30% were seen once. Germline V CDR1 and CDR2: SGHVS, FNYEAQ. The CDR3 totals 17 residues. Trimming left V 5 bases short and J 0 bases short, with 17 bases between. Details on this clonotype: The antigen is undetermined.

The rearrangement uses TRBV7-6 and TRBJ2-1; D is possibly TRBD2 (6 bases). Sequencing used PBMCs, obtained before TCRalphabeta/CD19-depleted stem cell transplant. This sequence originates from a boy under two years old with Wiskott-Aldrich syndrome, due to receive a stem cell transplant. CDR3 sequence: CASSPWGSGSSYNEQFF. DNA for the CDR3: TGTGCCAGCAGCCCCTGGGGTAGCGGAAGCTCCTACAATGAGCAGTTCTTC.